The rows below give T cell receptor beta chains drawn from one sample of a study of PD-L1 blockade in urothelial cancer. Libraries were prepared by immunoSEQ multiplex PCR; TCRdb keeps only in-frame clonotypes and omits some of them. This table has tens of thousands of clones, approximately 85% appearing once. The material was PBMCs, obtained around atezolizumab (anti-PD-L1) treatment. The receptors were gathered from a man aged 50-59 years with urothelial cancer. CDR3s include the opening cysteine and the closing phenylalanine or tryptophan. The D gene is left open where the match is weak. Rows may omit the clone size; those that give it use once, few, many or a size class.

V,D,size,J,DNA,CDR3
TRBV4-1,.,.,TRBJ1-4,TGCGCCAGCAGCCCAGGACTGGCGGGTCTGCGCGAAAAACTGTTTTTT,CASSPGLAGLREKLFF
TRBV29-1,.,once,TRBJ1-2,TGCAGCATGCGGACAATCTATGGCTACACCTTC,CSMRTIYGYTF
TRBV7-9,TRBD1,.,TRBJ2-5,TGTGCCAGCAGCCGCGAGGACAGGGTGGAGACCCAGTACTTC,CASSREDRVETQYF
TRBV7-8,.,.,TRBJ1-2,TGTGCCAGCAGCCGCTCCGGACAAGAGATTAACTATGGCTACACCTTC,CASSRSGQEINYGYTF
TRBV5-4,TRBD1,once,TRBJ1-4,TGTGCCAGCAGCTACGACAGGGGAGTTGAAAAACTGTTTTTT,CASSYDRGVEKLFF
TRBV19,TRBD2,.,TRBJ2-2,TGTGCCAGTAAGGGACTAGCGGAAGCGAACACCGGGGAGCTGTTTTTT,CASKGLAEANTGELFF
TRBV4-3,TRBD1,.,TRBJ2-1,TGCGCCAGCAGCCAAGATGCGACAGGGGGCTACAATGAGCAGTTCTTC,CASSQDATGGYNEQFF
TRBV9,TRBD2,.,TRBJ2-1,TGTGCCAGCAGTGTCGGGACTAGTAACCCCCATGAGCAGTTCTTC,CASSVGTSNPHEQFF
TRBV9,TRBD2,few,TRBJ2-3,TGTGCCAGCAGCGTCGATGGGGGGATAGCGGGAGTAAAAGATACGCAGTATTTT,CASSVDGGIAGVKDTQYF
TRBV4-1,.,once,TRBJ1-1,TGCGCCAGCAGCCAAGATCAAGGGAGGAGTACTGAAGCTTTCTTT,CASSQDQGRSTEAFF
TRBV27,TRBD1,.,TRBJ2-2,TGTGCCAGCAGTCGTGGACAGGGGATTACCGGGGAGCTGTTTTTT,CASSRGQGITGELFF
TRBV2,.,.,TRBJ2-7,TGTGCCAGCGGGCAAACCTACGAGCAGTACTTC,CASGQTYEQYF
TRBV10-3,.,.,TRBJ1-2,TGTGCCATCAGTGCTGAGCAGGCCGTCTATGGCTACACCTTC,CAISAEQAVYGYTF
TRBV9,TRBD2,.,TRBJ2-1,TGTGCCAGCAGCGTAGAGGCTAGCGGGAGTCGAGAGCAGTTCTTC,CASSVEASGSREQFF
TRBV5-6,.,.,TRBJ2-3,TGTGCCAGCAGCGTGAGACGGACTGGCACAGATACGCAGTATTTT,CASSVRRTGTDTQYF
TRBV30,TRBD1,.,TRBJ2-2,TGTGCCTGGGAGGCGGGACAGGGTATCACCGGGGAGCTGTTTTTT,CAWEAGQGITGELFF
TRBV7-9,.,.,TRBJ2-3,TGTGCCAGCAGCTTAGTCCGGGAGTGGACAGATACGCAGTATTTT,CASSLVREWTDTQYF
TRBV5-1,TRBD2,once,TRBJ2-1,TGCGCCAGCAGCTTGAGGGGGACAGGGGGCCCGGGGACTAGCGGGAGTAAGGATGAGCAGTTCTTC,CASSLRGTGGPGTSGSKDEQFF
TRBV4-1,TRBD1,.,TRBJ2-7,TGCGCCAGCAGCCAAGAATGGACAGGGGGCTACGAGCAGTACTTC,CASSQEWTGGYEQYF
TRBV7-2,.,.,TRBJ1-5,TGTGCCAGCACTCATAGGGGAAATCAGCCCCAGCATTTT,CASTHRGNQPQHF
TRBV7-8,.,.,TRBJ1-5,TGTGCCAGCAGCCTAGACCTAAATCAGCCCCAGCATTTT,CASSLDLNQPQHF
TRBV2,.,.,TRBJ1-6,TGTGCCAGCAGTGAATCCGGGACAAGTAATTCACCCCTCCACTTT,CASSESGTSNSPLHF
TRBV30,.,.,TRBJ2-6,TGTGCCCTGACAGGTGATGGGGCCAACGTCCTGACTTTC,CALTGDGANVLTF
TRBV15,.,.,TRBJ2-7,TGTGCCACCAGCAACCCCAGTGGAGGGGTGCAGTACTTC,CATSNPSGGVQYF
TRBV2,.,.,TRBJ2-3,TGTGCTGAGGGGAAGGGGACAAGCACAGATACGCAGTATTTT,CAEGKGTSTDTQYF
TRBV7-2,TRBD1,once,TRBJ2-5,TGTGCCAGCAGCCGGGACAGGGGGCAGGGGGAGACCCAGTACTTC,CASSRDRGQGETQYF
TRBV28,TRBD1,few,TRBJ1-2,TGTGCCAGCAGTTTAACGAGGGTACAGGGGAATGGCTACACCTTC,CASSLTRVQGNGYTF
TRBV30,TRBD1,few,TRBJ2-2,TGTGCCTGGGGCGAAAAGACAGGGTTAACCGGGGAGCTGTTTTTT,CAWGEKTGLTGELFF
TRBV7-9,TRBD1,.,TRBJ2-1,TGTGCCAGCACCAGACGTACCGGGACAGCCTACAATGAGCAGTTCTTC,CASTRRTGTAYNEQFF
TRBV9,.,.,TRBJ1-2,TGTGCCAGCAGTATGGGGGGTGGGCACTATGGCTACACCTTC,CASSMGGGHYGYTF
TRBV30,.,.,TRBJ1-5,TGTGCCTGGAGCCCCGTGGGGGCGGGCAATCAGCCCCAGCATTTT,CAWSPVGAGNQPQHF
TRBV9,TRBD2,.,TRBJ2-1,TGTGCCAGCAGCGTGAGCGGGGATATTTACAATGAGCAGTTCTTC,CASSVSGDIYNEQFF